This T cell receptor beta chain was documented in a study of shared clonotypes between healthy human individuals. Concerning this clone itself: Its specificity is not known.

Study-level points and caveats: The sampled material consisted only of blood, and tissue repertoires are likely to differ.

Assay used: immunoSEQ multiplex PCR; TCRdb lists only in-frame clones, some missing. The profile shows fewer than 500,000 clones, almost 80% of them singletons. The CDR3 extends over 16 amino acids. The junction had 4 bases not matched to a gene; V was cut back by 4 bases and J by 0 bases. CDR1 KGHSH and CDR2 LQKENI come from the germline V gene. The gene calls are TRBV18 and TRBJ2-1; 9 positions agree with TRBD2. Material: PBMCs. The receptor comes from a woman aged 40 to 49 in good health. Some clones in this sample may be carry-over from other donors' samples. The CDR3 protein is CASSLWTSVSYNEQFF. The DNA of the CDR3 is TGTGCCAGCTCACTTTGGACTAGCGTCTCCTACAATGAGCAGTTCTTC.